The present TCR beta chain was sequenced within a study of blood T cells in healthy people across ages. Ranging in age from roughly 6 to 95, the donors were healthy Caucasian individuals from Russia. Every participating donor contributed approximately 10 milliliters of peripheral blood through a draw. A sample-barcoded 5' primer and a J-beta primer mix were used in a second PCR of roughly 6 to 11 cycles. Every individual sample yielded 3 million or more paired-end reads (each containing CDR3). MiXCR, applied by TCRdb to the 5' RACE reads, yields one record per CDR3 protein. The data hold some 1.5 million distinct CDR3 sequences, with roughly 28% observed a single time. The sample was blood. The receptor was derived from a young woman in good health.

Written as DNA, the CDR3 is TGTGCCAGCAGCTCAAGGACCAGCCGCGAGCAGTTCTTC. Its translation is CASSSRTSREQFF. The chain carries TRBV7-2 and TRBJ2-1, with no clear D. The ends were cut back, 4 bases at V and 10 bases at J, with 14 bases in the middle. CDR1 and CDR2 from the germline V gene are SGHTA and FQGNSA. The CDR3 has 13 amino acids.